One sample yielded the 13 T cell receptor beta chains listed below, sequenced in a study of blood T cell repertoires in COVID-19. Data came from immunoSEQ multiplex PCR; TCRdb stores just in-frame clones and leaves some out. This table has fewer than 100,000 clones, around nine tenths appearing once. The specimen was peripheral blood. These receptors were taken from a man between 50 and 59 years old with acute or convalescent COVID-19.

This clone showed up just once. The CDR3 nucleotides are TGCGCCAGCAGCCCCCGGTCGGACAGAGGGAGTTACGAGCAGTACTTC. Amino acid sequence: CASSPRSDRGSYEQYF. The J gene is TRBJ2-7, the V gene TRBV4-1; a possible D gene is TRBD1 (6 bases). Looked up from germline, CDR1 is MGHRA and CDR2 is YSYEKL. V was trimmed by 4 bases and J by 4 bases, leaving 20 bases between them. CDR3 length equals 16 residues.

The V call is TRBV3-1 (or the pseudogene TRBV3-2), the J call TRBJ2-7; 10 bases agree with TRBD2. V shed 0 bases and J 7 bases; nucleotides not matched to a gene: 3. Germline V CDR1 and CDR2: LGHDT, YNNKEL (reference sequence). The CDR3 has 14 residues. The CDR3, as DNA: TGTGCCAGCAGCCAAGATGCACTAGCGGGAGAGCAGTACTTC. Its translation: CASSQDALAGEQYF.

The V and J genes are TRBV7-6 and TRBJ2-7; 14 nucleotides match TRBD2. The CDR3 sequence is 16 residues long. Germline-derived CDR1 and CDR2 are SGHVS and FNYEAQ. Losses at the gene ends were 0 bases for V and 5 bases for J; bases not matched to a gene: 3. The CDR3 loop is CASSLAQGLAGDEQYF. In nucleotides, the CDR3 is TGTGCCAGCAGCTTAGCGCAGGGACTAGCGGGAGACGAGCAGTACTTC.

CDR3 sequence (DNA): TGCAGCGTTGGGGCTAGCGGGGGAGCCTTTCAGTACTTC. It encodes CSVGASGGAFQYF. V is TRBV29-1 and J is TRBJ2-7; 10 bases match TRBD2. Germline V gene data show CDR1 as SQVTM and CDR2 as ANQGSEA. CDR3 length: 13 amino acids. Trimming removed 4 bases from V and 10 bases from J; junction bases left unmatched: 10.

The chain recombines TRBV3-1 (or the pseudogene TRBV3-2) with TRBJ1-1, with 9 nucleotides matching TRBD1. Germline trimming cut 6 bases from V and 4 bases from J; bases unmatched to any gene: 9. Per germline, CDR1 LGHDT and CDR2 YNNKEL (reference sequence). The CDR3 loop spans 15 amino acids. The CDR3 here is CASSPDRGYGTEAFF. The DNA for the CDR3 is TGTGCCAGCAGTCCTGACAGGGGGTATGGCACTGAAGCTTTCTTT.

The V call is TRBV2, the J call TRBJ1-6; 7 bases align to TRBD1. V gave up 4 bases and J gave up 2 bases; unmatched junction bases: 8. Germline-derived CDR1 and CDR2 are SNHLY and FYNNEI. The CDR3 extends over 17 amino acids. The CDR3 region is CASSGITGDPYNSPLHF. In DNA form, the CDR3 reads TGTGCCAGCAGTGGAATTACAGGGGATCCCTATAATTCACCCCTCCACTTT. The complete variable domain, with remaining parts taken from reference TRBV2 and TRBJ1-6, reads EPEVTQTPSHQVTQMGQEVILRCVPISNHLYFYWYRQILGQKVEFLVSFYNNEISEKSEIFDDQFSVERPDGSNFTLKIRSTKLEDSAMYFCASSGITGDPYNSPLHFGNGTRLTVT.

The chain's CDR3 is CASSASLDYEQYF. In DNA form, the CDR3 reads TGTGCCAGCAGCGCCTCGCTAGACTACGAGCAGTACTTC. The rearrangement links TRBV9 to TRBJ2-7; D uncertain. The V gene's germline CDR1 is SGDLS and CDR2 YYNGEE. Between the trimmed V and J ends, which lost 3 bases and 3 bases, there was a span of 10 bases. This CDR3 region has 13 residues. Filled out from reference TRBV9 and TRBJ2-7, the complete variable domain reads DSGVTQTPKHLITATGQRVTLRCSPRSGDLSVYWYQQSLDQGLQFLIQYYNGEERAKGNILERFSAQQFPDLHSELNLSSLELGDSALYFCASSASLDYEQYFGPGTRLTVT.

This clone came up once. V and J are TRBV15 and TRBJ2-2; unclear D gene. The CDR3 has 16 amino acids. Trimming removed 3 bases from V and 0 bases from J, with 11 bases in between. Germline loops: CDR1 LNHNV, CDR2 YYDKDF (reference sequence). CDR3 DNA: TGTGCCACCAGCAGTTACTCTCCCACGAACACCGGGGAGCTGTTTTTT. This codes for CATSSYSPTNTGELFF. Supplemented by reference TRBV15 and TRBJ2-2, the full variable domain reads DAMVIQNPRYQVTQFGKPVTLSCSQTLNHNVMYWYQQKSSQAPKLLFHYYDKDFNNEADTPDNFQSRRPNTSFCFLDIRSPGLGDTAMYLCATSSYSPTNTGELFFGEGSRLTVL.

The rearrangement joins TRBV19 to TRBJ2-1; TRBD1 matches at 7 bases. Trimming took 6 bases from V and 12 from J; bases not matched to a gene: 5. Germline V lookup: CDR1 LNHDA, CDR2 SQIVND (reference sequence). The CDR3 length is 11 residues. The CDR3 nucleotides are TGTGCCAGTAGCGAACGGGACAGGCAGTTCTTC. Translated, it gives CASSERDRQFF.

This rearrangement joins TRBV6-5 to TRBJ2-3; no clear D gene. The germline CDR1 and CDR2 sequences are MNHEY and SVGAGI. Trimming took 2 bases from V and 2 from J, leaving 8 bases between them. The CDR3 has 14 amino acids. The CDR3 sequence is CASSYAATTDTQYF. The CDR3 bases are TGTGCCAGCAGTTACGCGGCAACCACAGATACGCAGTATTTT.

In this sample, this clone turned up a few times. This sequence joins TRBV19 and TRBJ2-7, with 9 positions matching TRBD1. Germline values: CDR1 LNHDA, CDR2 SQIVND (reference sequence). J was trimmed by 4 bases and V by 5 bases; bases with no gene match: 6. The CDR3 is 14 amino acids. The chain's CDR3 is CASSAGQGGYEQYF. For the CDR3, the DNA is TGTGCCAGTAGTGCGGGACAGGGTGGGTACGAGCAGTACTTC.

This clone was counted a few times. The J gene is TRBJ2-7, the V gene TRBV7-9, with 11 bases matching TRBD1. CDR1 and CDR2 (germline): SEHNR, FQNEAQ (reference sequence). This CDR3 has 15 amino acids. Germline trimming cut 4 bases from V and 5 bases from J; bases unmatched to any gene: 7. The CDR3 sequence is CASSSRGQGVDEQYF. The CDR3 DNA reads as TGTGCCAGCAGCTCTAGGGGACAGGGGGTCGACGAGCAGTACTTC.

This clone was seen only a few times. The chain is built from TRBV10-2 and TRBJ2-1; 7 nucleotides match TRBD2. The CDR3 covers 13 residues. V was clipped by 3 bases and J by 13 bases; unmatched bases: 9. CDR1 is WSHSY, CDR2 SAAADI, per germline. CDR3 region: CASSDPGTKTQFF. In DNA, the CDR3 is TGCGCCAGCAGTGACCCAGGGACTAAGACTCAGTTCTTC.